Listed below are T cell receptor beta chains from one sample, sequenced in a study of T cell repertoires in cytomegalovirus infection. In TCRdb, the reads were re-called with MiXCR into one record per CDR3 protein. The sample lists hundreds of thousands of distinct CDR3 sequences, about 10% occurring once. The sequenced sample was PBMCs. Every receptor here comes from a human donor in good health (CMV status not recorded). Some clones in this sample may be carry-over from other donors' samples. Both conserved end residues are part of each CDR3. The D gene is left open where the match is weak. For some rows the clone size is stated as once, few or many, or as a class when expanded; others skip it.

v_gene,j_gene,d_gene,abundance,CDR3aa,CDR3nt
TRBV6-5,TRBJ2-2,-,-,CASIGGSGELFF,TGTGCCAGCATTGGTGGCTCCGGGGAGCTGTTTTTT
TRBV20-1,TRBJ2-3,-,few,CSARRGPDTQYF,TGCAGTGCTAGGCGGGGACCAGATACGCAGTATTTT
TRBV6-1,TRBJ1-2,-,many,CASKERRNYGYTF,TGTGCCAGCAAGGAAAGGAGGAACTATGGCTACACCTTC
TRBV12-3/TRBV12-4,TRBJ2-1,TRBD1,many,CASRQPGQAANEQFF,TGTGCCAGCAGGCAACCGGGACAGGCTGCGAATGAGCAGTTCTTC
TRBV3-1,TRBJ2-5,TRBD2,-,CASSPGLAGGIGETQYF,TGTGCCAGCAGCCCGGGACTAGCGGGAGGTATAGGAGAGACCCAGTACTTC
TRBV7-8,TRBJ1-2,-,many,CASSLAQADLYGYTF,TGTGCCAGCAGCTTAGCGCAGGCGGACCTCTATGGCTACACCTTC
TRBV12-5,TRBJ2-3,-,many,CASGSGTVDHTQYF,TGTGCTAGTGGTTCAGGGACGGTCGACCATACGCAGTATTTT
TRBV18,TRBJ2-7,TRBD1,few,CASSPTQGVPYEQYF,TGTGCCAGCTCACCAACCCAGGGGGTCCCCTACGAGCAGTACTTC
TRBV5-5,TRBJ2-3,-,-,CASSPHRGGTDTQYF,TGTGCCAGCAGCCCGCACAGGGGAGGTACAGATACGCAGTATTTT
TRBV24-1,TRBJ2-2,TRBD2,many,CATSDGRDTGELFF,TGTGCCACCAGTGATGGGAGGGACACCGGGGAGCTGTTTTTT
TRBV10-3,TRBJ2-7,TRBD2,many,CAISYGTSGAEQYF,TGTGCCATCAGTTATGGGACTAGCGGGGCCGAGCAGTACTTC
TRBV7-3,TRBJ2-4,-,many,CASSGGAGFGQYF,TGTGCCAGCAGCGGGGGAGCAGGGTTTGGGCAGTACTTC
TRBV7-9,TRBJ1-2,-,many,CASSTLSVHAVANYGYTF,TGTGCCAGCAGCACCCTAAGCGTCCACGCCGTAGCTAACTATGGCTACACCTTC
TRBV20-1,TRBJ2-5,TRBD2,few,CSARALAGRETQYF,TGCAGTGCTAGAGCACTAGCGGGGAGAGAGACCCAGTACTTC
TRBV18,TRBJ2-3,-,-,CASSPPTGRTDTQYF,TGTGCCAGCTCACCCCCGACAGGGAGGACAGATACGCAGTATTTT
TRBV7-2,TRBJ2-7,TRBD2,many,CASSSGLAERYEQYF,TGTGCCAGCAGCTCGGGACTAGCGGAACGCTACGAGCAGTACTTC